A single T cell receptor (beta chain) is shown here with its context. Its specificity is unknown. The entry originates in a study of cytomegalovirus exposure and HLA in healthy donors. General study points: CMV antigen specificity was confirmed in vitro for three CMV-associated chains.

PCR amplification relied on 60 Vbeta primers (plus 13 Jbeta primers). Sequencing was performed with immunoSEQ multiplex PCR; in TCRdb, only in-frame clones are kept and a portion is missing. The table has 150,000 to 200,000 clones, about 70% seen once; the top ten hold less than 2%. The CDR3 has 13 amino acids. V shed 8 bases and J shed 5 bases, with 15 bases lying between them. Germline V gene lookup returns CDR1 LNHDA and CDR2 SQIVND (reference sequence). The origin of this receptor is a woman aged 25 to 45 in good health and CMV-seronegative. Sequencing used PBMCs. The chain joins TRBV19 to TRBJ2-5; either TRBD1 or TRBD2 may supply D (7 bases each). The CDR3 region is CASCTGEGETQYF. CDR3 in DNA: TGTGCCAGTTGTACAGGGGAGGGCGAGACCCAGTACTTC.